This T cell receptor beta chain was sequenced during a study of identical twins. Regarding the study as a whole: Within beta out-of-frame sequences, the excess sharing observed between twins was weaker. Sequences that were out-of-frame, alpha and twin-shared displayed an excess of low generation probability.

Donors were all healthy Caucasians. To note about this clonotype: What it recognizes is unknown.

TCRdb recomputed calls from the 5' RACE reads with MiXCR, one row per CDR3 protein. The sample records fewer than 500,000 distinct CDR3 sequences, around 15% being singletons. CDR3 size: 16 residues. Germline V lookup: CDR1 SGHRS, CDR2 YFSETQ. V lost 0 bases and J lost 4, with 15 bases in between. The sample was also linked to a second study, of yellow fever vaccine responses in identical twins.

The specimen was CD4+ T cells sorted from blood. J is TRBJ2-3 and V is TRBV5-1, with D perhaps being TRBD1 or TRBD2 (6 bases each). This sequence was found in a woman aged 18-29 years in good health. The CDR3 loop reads CASSLAGGKGADTQYF. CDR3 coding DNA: TGCGCCAGCAGCTTGGCCGGCGGGAAGGGGGCAGATACGCAGTATTTT.